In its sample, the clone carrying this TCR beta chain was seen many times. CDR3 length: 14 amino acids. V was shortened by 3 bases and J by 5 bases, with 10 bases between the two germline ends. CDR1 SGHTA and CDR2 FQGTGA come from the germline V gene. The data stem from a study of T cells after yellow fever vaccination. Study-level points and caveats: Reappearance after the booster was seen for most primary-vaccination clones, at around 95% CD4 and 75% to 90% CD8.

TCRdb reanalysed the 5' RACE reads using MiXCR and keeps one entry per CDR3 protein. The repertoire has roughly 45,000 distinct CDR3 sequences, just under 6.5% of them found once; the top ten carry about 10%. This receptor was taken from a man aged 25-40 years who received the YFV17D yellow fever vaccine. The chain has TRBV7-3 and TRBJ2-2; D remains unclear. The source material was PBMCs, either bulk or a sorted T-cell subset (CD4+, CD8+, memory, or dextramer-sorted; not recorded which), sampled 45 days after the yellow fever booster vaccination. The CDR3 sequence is CASSLGSLTGELFF. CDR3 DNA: TGTGCCAGCAGCTTGGGTAGCCTTACCGGGGAGCTGTTTTTT.